Sequencing of this T cell receptor beta chain was carried out in a study of human T cells and chemical hapten exposure (dated by TCRdb to the early 2020s). For the study in its entirety: For sensitization, 2% DPC in acetone was applied to a roughly 2 cm by roughly 2 cm area of upper inner arm skin. Libraries were pooled for sequencing, and per-sample TCR yields varied mainly because of small differences in library volumes within the pool. Blood for TCR sequencing was provided by twenty-nine alopecia patients at one to four time points (pre-sensitization, 2, 6 and 24 weeks). The study tracked peripheral blood TCR repertoire changes in vivo during primary and secondary sensitization to the hapten diphenylcyclopropenone (DPC) in alopecia patients. Blood samples were taken from patients before sensitization (week 0) and at 2, 6 and about 24 weeks after DPC sensitization. Most of the patients in the cohort were female, and the cohort covered alopecia areata with under or over 50% scalp involvement, alopecia totalis and alopecia universalis. Patch tests used Finn chambers with 0.01% DPC on the upper back, scored after 6 days by International Contact Dermatitis Research Group standards. Throughout the study period of 20 to 30 weeks, patients also received therapeutic DPC doses to the scalp every week. Results and caveats for the whole study, not just this receptor: Because all patients had alopecia, a presumed autoimmune disease, the immune response of the patients might differ from that of healthy individuals. After repeated subsampling, changes were observed in the strength of the expansion versus patch-test correlation and in the threshold at which the correlation became significant. Significantly more large CDR3 similarity clusters were formed by expanded TCRs than by pre-sensitization or healthy control sets, consistent with antigen-driven responses. Patch test score correlated positively with the number of PT1 expanded TCRs, reaching significance at thresholds 8, 16 and 32 but not at 4. DPC sensitization did not change how many TCRs were above 1 in 1000 frequency, and no evidence was found of alterations in global repertoire structure.

The time point label for this specimen denotes: patch test 2, 6 weeks after DPC sensitization. The treatment or condition label on this specimen signifies: therapeutic diphenylcyclopropenone sensitization with weekly scalp DPC. At each patch-test visit, blood was drawn before the patch test was applied. To be eligible, patients had to be aged 18 to 70, diagnosed with alopecia and judged suitable for DPC therapy, while pregnant patients were excluded. Total RNA was extracted from unfractionated whole blood that had been collected in Tempus Blood RNA tubes. Libraries were constructed by RACE. The reads were generated on a NextSeq 500. During library preparation, unique molecular identifiers were attached to individual cDNA molecules so that TCRs could be counted in a quantitative, reproducible way. Both TCR alpha and TCR beta chains were sequenced from each blood RNA sample. The paper's processing steps were these. Samples had a median of roughly 91,000 TCRs, with a range from roughly 23,224 to 750,000. The Decombinator software suite was used to annotate the V, J and CDR3 of the TCR reads. Every sample was subsampled to the same number of TCRs (28,000) for the PS versus PT1 abundance plots. Expanded TCRs were defined as absent before sensitization and observed at least eight times at the 2-week time point. The raw public reads went through TCRdb reprocessing: fastp at Q25, MiXCR clone calling, in-frame beta chains kept. For every CDR3 protein sequence, its rows merge into one entry that carries the most common genes and DNA. The V and J calls were not made by the authors but by TCRdb's processing. This sample has 75,000 to 90,000 distinct CDR3 sequences in its table, and 8% to 13% of those were observed once. 5% of the sample goes to the ten largest clones.

A few counts support this clonotype. It has no known antigen specificity. No per-base quality is available; no much larger clone lies one base away. Ends trimmed: V by 4 bases, J by 6 bases; bases unmatched to a gene: 9. CDR1 MRHNA and CDR2 SNTAGT are derived from the germline V gene. There are 16 amino acids in the CDR3, from cysteine to phenylalanine inclusive. CDR3 DNA only is kept here, 48 bases in frame from base 1. The sequences come from whole blood, collected in connection with sensitization to the hapten diphenylcyclopropenone (DPC). The rearrangement joined TRBV6-4 to TRBJ2-1, with TRBD1 identical over 10 junction bases. The sequence was collected from a woman aged 50 to 60 with alopecia areata. Some clones in this sample may be carry-over from other donors' samples. The CDR3 region: CASSVQPGQGSNEQFF. In nucleotides, the sequence is TGTGCCAGCAGTGTCCAACCGGGACAGGGGTCCAATGAGCAGTTCTTC.